This T cell receptor beta chain emerged from a study of blood T cell repertoires in COVID-19. Data came from immunoSEQ multiplex PCR; TCRdb stores just in-frame clones and leaves some out. The sample lists over 150,000 clones; about 85% were seen once. Trimming shortened V by 5 bases and J by 0 bases, and 5 bases separated the two germline ends. Germline V gene data show CDR1 as LNHDA and CDR2 as SQIVND (reference sequence). The CDR3 runs 13 residues. Sequenced material: PBMCs or T cells enriched from blood (not recorded which). The clonotype originates from a man aged 40-49 years who had recovered from COVID-19. The V call is TRBV19, the J call TRBJ1-3; D not certain. This CDR3 is CASSRSSGNTIYF. The DNA for the CDR3 is TGTGCCAGTAGTCGGAGCTCTGGAAACACCATATATTTT.